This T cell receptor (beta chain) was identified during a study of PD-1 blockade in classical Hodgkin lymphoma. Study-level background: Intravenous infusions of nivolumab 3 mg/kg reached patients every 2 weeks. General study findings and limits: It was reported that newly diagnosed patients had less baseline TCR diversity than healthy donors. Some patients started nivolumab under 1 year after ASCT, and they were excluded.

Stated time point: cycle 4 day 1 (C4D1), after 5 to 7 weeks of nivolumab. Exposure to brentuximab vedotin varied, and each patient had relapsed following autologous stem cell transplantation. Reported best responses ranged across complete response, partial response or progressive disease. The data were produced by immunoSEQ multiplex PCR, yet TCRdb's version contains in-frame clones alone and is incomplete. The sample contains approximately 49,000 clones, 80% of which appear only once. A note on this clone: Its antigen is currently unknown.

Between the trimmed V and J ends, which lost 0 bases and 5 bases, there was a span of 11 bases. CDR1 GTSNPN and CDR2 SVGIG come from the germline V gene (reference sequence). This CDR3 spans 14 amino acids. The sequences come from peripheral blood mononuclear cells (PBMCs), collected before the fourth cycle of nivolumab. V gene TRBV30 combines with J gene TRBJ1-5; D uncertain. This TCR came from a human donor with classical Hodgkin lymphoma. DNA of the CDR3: TGTGCCTGGAGTGTGACGGCGGCGGATCAGCCCCAGCATTTT. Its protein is CAWSVTAADQPQHF. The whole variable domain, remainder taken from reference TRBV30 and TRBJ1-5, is SQTIHQWPATLVQPVGSPLSLECTVEGTSNPNLYWYRQAAGRGLQLLFYSVGIGQISSEVPQNLSASRPQDRQFILSSKKLLLSDSGFYLCAWSVTAADQPQHFGDGTRLSIL.